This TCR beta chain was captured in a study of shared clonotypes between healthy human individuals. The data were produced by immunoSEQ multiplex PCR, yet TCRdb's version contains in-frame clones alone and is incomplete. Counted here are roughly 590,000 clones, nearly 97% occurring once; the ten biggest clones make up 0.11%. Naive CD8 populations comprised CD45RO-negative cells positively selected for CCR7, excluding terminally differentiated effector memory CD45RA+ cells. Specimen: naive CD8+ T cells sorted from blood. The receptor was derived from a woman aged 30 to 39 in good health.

The chain's CDR3 is CASSELSERGGSLLHSGGAIYF. As DNA, the CDR3 is TGTGCCAGCAGTGAACTCTCCGAACGGGGGGGGTCCCTCCTTCACTCTGGAGGGGCCATATATTTT. V is TRBV2 and J is TRBJ1-3, with D possibly being TRBD1 (5 bases). This CDR3 is 22 amino acids long. Germline values: CDR1 SNHLY, CDR2 FYNNEI. Trimming pared 2 bases from V and 11 bases from J, leaving 40 bases between. Complete variable domain (other parts from reference TRBV2 and TRBJ1-3): EPEVTQTPSHQVTQMGQEVILRCVPISNHLYFYWYRQILGQKVEFLVSFYNNEISEKSEIFDDQFSVERPDGSNFTLKIRSTKLEDSAMYFCASSELSERGGSLLHSGGAIYFGEGSWLTVV.